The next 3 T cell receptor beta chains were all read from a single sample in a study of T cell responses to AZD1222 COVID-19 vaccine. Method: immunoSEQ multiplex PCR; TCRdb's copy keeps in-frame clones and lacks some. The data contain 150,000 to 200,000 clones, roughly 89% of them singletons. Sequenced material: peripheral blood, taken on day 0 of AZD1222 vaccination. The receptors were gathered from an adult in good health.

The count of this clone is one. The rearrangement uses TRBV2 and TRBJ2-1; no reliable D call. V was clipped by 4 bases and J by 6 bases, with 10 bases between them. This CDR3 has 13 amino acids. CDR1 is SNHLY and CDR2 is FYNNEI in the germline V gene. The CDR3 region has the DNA TGTGCCAGCAGTGTACGCCCTACCAATGAGCAGTTCTTC. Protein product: CASSVRPTNEQFF.

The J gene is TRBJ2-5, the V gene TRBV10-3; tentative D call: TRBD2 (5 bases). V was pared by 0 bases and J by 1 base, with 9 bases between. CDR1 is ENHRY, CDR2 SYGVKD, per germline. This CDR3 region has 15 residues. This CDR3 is CAISESFAGQETQYF. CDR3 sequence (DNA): TGTGCCATCAGTGAGTCGTTTGCGGGCCAAGAGACCCAGTACTTC.

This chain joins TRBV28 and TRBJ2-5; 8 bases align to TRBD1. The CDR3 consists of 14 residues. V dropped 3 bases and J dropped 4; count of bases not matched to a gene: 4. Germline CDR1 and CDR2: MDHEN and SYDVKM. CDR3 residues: CASSFGQGRETQYF. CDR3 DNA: TGTGCCAGCAGTTTCGGACAGGGTCGAGAGACCCAGTACTTC.